This TCR beta chain comes out of a study of control samples from healthy donors and cancer patients. This CDR3 contains 15 residues. J lost 7 bases, V lost 4 bases, and 7 bases had no gene match. Germline CDR1 reads SEHNR; CDR2 reads FQNEAQ (reference sequence). The assay was immunoSEQ multiplex PCR, and TCRdb's table has in-frame clones only and misses some. The sample lists some 150,000 clones, over 85% occurring once. The material sequenced was blood. This chain connects TRBV7-9 to TRBJ1-4; TRBD1 aligns across 9 bases. The sequence came from a man aged 45-65 years in good health. The CDR3 DNA follows: TGTGCCAGCAGCTCCTACAGGGGGCCGGGTGAAAAACTGTTTTTT. Translation gives CASSSYRGPGEKLFF. Full variable domain (outside the CDR3, taken from reference TRBV7-9 and TRBJ1-4): DTGVSQNPRHKITKRGQNVTFRCDPISEHNRLYWYRQTLGQGPEFLTYFQNEAQLEKSRLLSDRFSAERPKGSFSTLEIQRTEQGDSAMYLCASSSYRGPGEKLFFGSGTQLSVL.